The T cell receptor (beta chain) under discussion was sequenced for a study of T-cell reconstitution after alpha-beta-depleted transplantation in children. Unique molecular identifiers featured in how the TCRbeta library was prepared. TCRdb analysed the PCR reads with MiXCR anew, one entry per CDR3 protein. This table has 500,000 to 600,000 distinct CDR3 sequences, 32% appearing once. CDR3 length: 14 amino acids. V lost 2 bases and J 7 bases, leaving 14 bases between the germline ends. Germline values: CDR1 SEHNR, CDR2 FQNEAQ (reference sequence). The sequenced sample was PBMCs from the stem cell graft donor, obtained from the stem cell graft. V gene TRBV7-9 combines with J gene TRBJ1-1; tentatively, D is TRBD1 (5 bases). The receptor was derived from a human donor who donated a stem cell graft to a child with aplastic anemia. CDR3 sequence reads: CASSLSEGNLEAFF. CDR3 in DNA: TGTGCCAGCAGCTTATCTGAGGGGAATCTTGAAGCTTTCTTT.